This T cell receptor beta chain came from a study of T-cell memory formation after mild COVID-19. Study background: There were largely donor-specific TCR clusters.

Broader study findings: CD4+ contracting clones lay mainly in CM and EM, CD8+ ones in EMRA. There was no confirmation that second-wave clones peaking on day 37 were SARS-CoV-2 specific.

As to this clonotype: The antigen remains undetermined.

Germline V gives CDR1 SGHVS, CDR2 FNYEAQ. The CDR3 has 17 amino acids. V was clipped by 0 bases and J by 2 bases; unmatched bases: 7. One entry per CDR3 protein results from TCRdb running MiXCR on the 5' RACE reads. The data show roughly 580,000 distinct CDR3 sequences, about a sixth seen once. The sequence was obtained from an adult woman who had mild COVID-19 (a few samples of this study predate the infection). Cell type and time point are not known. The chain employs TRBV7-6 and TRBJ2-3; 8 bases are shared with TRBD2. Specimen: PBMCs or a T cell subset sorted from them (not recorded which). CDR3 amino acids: CASSLAEAAGVTDTQYF. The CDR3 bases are TGTGCCAGCAGCTTAGCGGAGGCAGCGGGGGTCACAGATACGCAGTATTTT.